Listed below are T cell receptor beta chains from one sample, sequenced in a study of blood T cell repertoires in COVID-19. Sequencing used immunoSEQ multiplex PCR; TCRdb keeps in-frame clones, though not all of them. The sample carries approximately 100,000 clones, around 84% recorded once. The sequenced sample consisted of peripheral blood. The source of these receptors is a human donor in a cohort sampled during active COVID-19. Each CDR3 is given with its conserved first and last residue. The D gene is left open where the match is weak. Rows may omit the clone size; those that give it use once, few, many or a size class.

length: 14
size: -
V: TRBV23-1
D: -
J: TRBJ1-4
DNA: TGCGCCAGCAGAAACACCACCCGGGGGGAAAAACTGTTTTTT
CDR3: CASRNTTRGEKLFF

length: 17
size: -
V: TRBV5-1
D: -
J: TRBJ2-3
DNA: TGCGCCAGCAGCTTGGGGCAGGGTTTTCAAGCTACAGATACGCAGTATTTT
CDR3: CASSLGQGFQATDTQYF

length: 13
size: -
V: TRBV14
D: -
J: TRBJ1-6
DNA: TGTGCCAGCAGCCAAGACCTAAAATCACCCCTCCACTTT
CDR3: CASSQDLKSPLHF

length: 15
size: -
V: TRBV18
D: -
J: TRBJ2-7
DNA: TGTGCCAGCTCACCGGGCGAACAGAGTCGGCTCGAGCAGTACTTC
CDR3: CASSPGEQSRLEQYF

length: 13
size: -
V: TRBV10-3
D: -
J: TRBJ1-1
DNA: TGTGCCATCAGTGAAGTAGGGGGCACTGAAGCTTTCTTT
CDR3: CAISEVGGTEAFF

length: 15
size: -
V: TRBV5-1
D: TRBD2
J: TRBJ2-7
DNA: TGCGCCAGCAGCCCGCTCTGGCGGGAGGATTACGAGCAGTACTTC
CDR3: CASSPLWREDYEQYF

length: 17
size: -
V: TRBV28
D: TRBD2
J: TRBJ2-7
DNA: TGTGCCAGCAGTTTTTTCACTAGCGGACATGGCTCCTACGAGCAGTACTTC
CDR3: CASSFFTSGHGSYEQYF

length: 10
size: -
V: TRBV6-5
D: -
J: TRBJ2-7
DNA: TGTGCCAGCCGGTATTACGAGCAGTACTTC
CDR3: CASRYYEQYF

length: 16
size: -
V: TRBV19
D: TRBD1
J: TRBJ2-1
DNA: TGTGCCAGTAGTGTCCAAACAGGGGGCTTATCAAATGAGCAGTTCTTC
CDR3: CASSVQTGGLSNEQFF

length: 17
size: few
V: TRBV7-6
D: -
J: TRBJ2-2
DNA: TGTGCCAGCAGCTTAGTACCCAGGGGGGCCAGTACCGGGGAGCTGTTTTTT
CDR3: CASSLVPRGASTGELFF

length: 15
size: -
V: TRBV19
D: TRBD2
J: TRBJ2-3
DNA: TGTGCCAGTAATGTGGGCGGGGGGGCCTCAGATACGCAGTATTTT
CDR3: CASNVGGGASDTQYF

length: 13
size: -
V: TRBV28
D: -
J: TRBJ2-7
DNA: TGTGCCAGCAGTCCCCTAGGAACCTACGAGCAGTACTTC
CDR3: CASSPLGTYEQYF

length: 14
size: -
V: TRBV7-3
D: TRBD1
J: TRBJ2-1
DNA: TGTGCCAGCAGCCGGACAGGGGCCTACAATGAGCAGTTCTTC
CDR3: CASSRTGAYNEQFF

length: 14
size: -
V: TRBV7-8
D: TRBD2
J: TRBJ2-5
DNA: TGTGCCAGCAGTACTAGCGGGGTTAAAGAGACCCAGTACTTC
CDR3: CASSTSGVKETQYF

length: 14
size: -
V: TRBV9
D: TRBD1
J: TRBJ1-1
DNA: TGTGCCAGCAGCGTAGGCCAGGGGGAGTCTGAAGCTTTCTTT
CDR3: CASSVGQGESEAFF

length: 17
size: -
V: TRBV7-8
D: -
J: TRBJ2-2
DNA: TGTGCCAGCAGCTTAGTTCTTGGTGCGGGGGCGGCCGGGGAGCTGTTTTTT
CDR3: CASSLVLGAGAAGELFF

length: 12
size: -
V: TRBV10-3
D: -
J: TRBJ2-3
DNA: TGTGCCATCGGGCAGGGAACAGATACGCAGTATTTT
CDR3: CAIGQGTDTQYF

length: 15
size: -
V: TRBV3-1/TRBV3-2
D: -
J: TRBJ2-7
DNA: TGTGCCAGCAGCCAAGGAGGAACAGGACCCTACGAGCAGTACTTC
CDR3: CASSQGGTGPYEQYF

length: 16
size: -
V: TRBV5-8
D: TRBD2
J: TRBJ2-1
DNA: TGTGCCAGCTTTCGGGAGGCCAAGAGCTCCTACAATGAGCAGTTCTTC
CDR3: CASFREAKSSYNEQFF

length: 16
size: many
V: TRBV28
D: TRBD1
J: TRBJ2-3
DNA: TGTGCCAGCAGCTACTACGGACAGGGGGCTGAAGATACGCAGTATTTT
CDR3: CASSYYGQGAEDTQYF

length: 17
size: -
V: TRBV18
D: TRBD1
J: TRBJ1-1
DNA: TGTGCCAGCTCAGTAACGCCGGGACAGCTGGGGGACACTGAAGCTTTCTTT
CDR3: CASSVTPGQLGDTEAFF

length: 17
size: -
V: TRBV24-1
D: TRBD2
J: TRBJ2-2
DNA: TGTGCCACCAGTGATTTGGGTACTAGCGTCCCGACCGGGGAGCTGTTTTTT
CDR3: CATSDLGTSVPTGELFF

length: 16
size: few
V: TRBV10-1
D: -
J: TRBJ2-7
DNA: TGCGCCAGCAGTGACGCCGAAGACAGCAACTCCTACGAGCAGTACTTC
CDR3: CASSDAEDSNSYEQYF

length: 17
size: -
V: TRBV12-5
D: TRBD2
J: TRBJ2-5
DNA: TGTGCTAGTGGTTCCACCCAGACTAGCGGGGGCGGCGAGACCCAGTACTTC
CDR3: CASGSTQTSGGGETQYF

length: 14
size: -
V: TRBV28
D: TRBD1
J: TRBJ1-6
DNA: TGTGCCAGCAGTGAGGACAGGGCTAATTCACCCCTCCACTTT
CDR3: CASSEDRANSPLHF

length: 12
size: -
V: TRBV28
D: -
J: TRBJ2-4
DNA: TGTGCCAGCAGTTTATGGCGTAACATTCAGTACTTC
CDR3: CASSLWRNIQYF

length: 11
size: -
V: TRBV29-1
D: TRBD1
J: TRBJ2-1
DNA: TGCAGCGTGGAGGACAGGACCGAGCAGTTCTTC
CDR3: CSVEDRTEQFF

length: 15
size: -
V: TRBV4-1
D: -
J: TRBJ1-2
DNA: TGCGCCAGCAGACCTTGGGGGCAGCTTAACTATGGCTACACCTTC
CDR3: CASRPWGQLNYGYTF

length: 15
size: -
V: TRBV7-9
D: TRBD1
J: TRBJ2-3
DNA: TGTGCCAGCAGCCCCGACAGGGGCCTCCTAGATACGCAGTATTTT
CDR3: CASSPDRGLLDTQYF

length: 15
size: -
V: TRBV5-1
D: -
J: TRBJ1-2
DNA: TGCGCCAGCAGCTTGAGTGATCGGGGGGCTGGTGGCTACACCTTC
CDR3: CASSLSDRGAGGYTF

length: 15
size: once
V: TRBV4-3
D: TRBD1
J: TRBJ2-7
DNA: TGCGCCAGCAGCCAAGTCCCCGGGACAGTTTACGAGCAGTACTTC
CDR3: CASSQVPGTVYEQYF

length: 15
size: -
V: TRBV29-1
D: -
J: TRBJ1-1
DNA: TGCAGCGTTGAAGATCGCAGGCGAGTCCAGCCTGAAGCTTTCTTT
CDR3: CSVEDRRRVQPEAFF

length: 14
size: -
V: TRBV18
D: -
J: TRBJ2-2
DNA: TGTGCCAGCTCACCGGAGGGGTGGACCGGGGAGCTGTTTTTT
CDR3: CASSPEGWTGELFF

length: 15
size: -
V: TRBV9
D: -
J: TRBJ1-5
DNA: TGTGCCAGCAGCGTAGGCATCGGTGGCAATCAGCCCCAGCATTTT
CDR3: CASSVGIGGNQPQHF

length: 14
size: -
V: TRBV6-6
D: TRBD2
J: TRBJ2-3
DNA: TGTGCCAGCCATCGGGGGGATGGCACAGATACGCAGTATTTT
CDR3: CASHRGDGTDTQYF

length: 15
size: -
V: TRBV11-1
D: TRBD2
J: TRBJ2-2
DNA: TGTGCCAGCAGCTTAGGGACTAGCGATCGGGGGGAGCTGTTTTTT
CDR3: CASSLGTSDRGELFF

length: 14
size: -
V: TRBV10-3
D: -
J: TRBJ1-2
DNA: TGTGCCATCACTATCTCGGGGGGGCGGAGCAGCTACACCTTC
CDR3: CAITISGGRSSYTF

length: 17
size: -
V: TRBV12-5
D: TRBD1
J: TRBJ1-4
DNA: TGTGCTAGTGGTTTGACCAGGGGGTCTACAACTAATGAAAAACTGTTTTTT
CDR3: CASGLTRGSTTNEKLFF

length: 18
size: few
V: TRBV7-6
D: TRBD1
J: TRBJ2-2
DNA: TGTGCCAGCAGCTTAGTGGAGAGGGACAGCCCGAACACCGGGGAGCTGTTTTTT
CDR3: CASSLVERDSPNTGELFF

length: 15
size: -
V: TRBV28
D: TRBD1
J: TRBJ2-3
DNA: TGTGCCAGCAGTTCGACAGGGGCGGGCACAGATACGCAGTATTTT
CDR3: CASSSTGAGTDTQYF

length: 18
size: once
V: TRBV18
D: TRBD2
J: TRBJ2-7
DNA: TGTGCCAGCTCACAATATGCTAGCGGAGTCGGTTTTTCCTACGAGCAGTACTTC
CDR3: CASSQYASGVGFSYEQYF

length: 15
size: -
V: TRBV28
D: TRBD2
J: TRBJ2-1
DNA: TGTGCCAGCAGAGTGATAGCGGGGGATCACAATGAGCAGTTCTTC
CDR3: CASRVIAGDHNEQFF

length: 17
size: -
V: TRBV9
D: TRBD1
J: TRBJ2-6
DNA: TGTGCCAGCAGCGCGGGACAGGGAGAGGCTGGGGCCAACGTCCTGACTTTC
CDR3: CASSAGQGEAGANVLTF

length: 14
size: -
V: TRBV19
D: TRBD1
J: TRBJ1-2
DNA: TGTGCCAGTAGTATATCTCCGGGACAGGGGGTCTACACCTTC
CDR3: CASSISPGQGVYTF

length: 13
size: -
V: TRBV27
D: -
J: TRBJ2-1
DNA: TGTGCCAGCAGTTTAGGCGGGCAGGTCCAGTGGTTCTTC
CDR3: CASSLGGQVQWFF